This T cell receptor beta chain appears in the sequencing data of a study of early T cells in non-severe SARS-CoV-2 infection. Individual cDNA molecules were tagged with unique molecular identifiers. TCRdb processed the 5' RACE reads anew with MiXCR; each CDR3 protein has one entry. The sample carries about 64,000 distinct CDR3 sequences, around 4.6% recorded once. This clonotype occurred a few times. This CDR3 comprises 15 residues. V was clipped by 6 bases and J by 2 bases, with 15 bases between them. Germline values: CDR1 MNHEY, CDR2 SMNVEV (reference sequence). What was sequenced was whole blood. The chain recombines TRBV27 with TRBJ2-3; D gene unclear. The sequence derives from an adult who was a healthcare worker with PCR-confirmed SARS-CoV-2 infection or an uninfected control (not recorded which). As DNA, the CDR3 is TGTGCCAGCAGAAGAGGAGCACTGCCCACAGATACGCAGTATTTT. Translated: CASRRGALPTDTQYF.